This T cell receptor (beta chain) was identified during a study of T cell repertoires in cytomegalovirus infection. Across the study: It was the public TCR beta signatures that indicated both CMV infection and matching HLA type.

TCRdb fed the reads into MiXCR, producing one record per CDR3 protein. The sample carries about 770,000 distinct CDR3 sequences, about 27% recorded once. The CDR3 length is 13 residues. The V and J ends lost 1 base and 7 bases respectively, with 8 bases between them. Germline values: CDR1 LGHNA, CDR2 YNFKEQ. Findings and caveats of the study: CMV carriers having the relevant HLA were flagged by cumulative public TCR beta family frequency.

The table lists this clonotype with a few counts. What it recognizes is unknown. The chain joins TRBV4-2 to TRBJ2-1; D is unclear. The sample in question was cultured CD8+ T cells from PBMCs, obtained from culture after CMV antigen stimulation. The receptor was derived from a human donor in good health (CMV status not recorded). Some clones in this sample may be carry-over from other donors' samples. Here the CDR3 DNA reads TGTGCCAGCAGCCAAGTTGCCCAAAATGAGCAGTTCTTC. Translation gives CASSQVAQNEQFF.